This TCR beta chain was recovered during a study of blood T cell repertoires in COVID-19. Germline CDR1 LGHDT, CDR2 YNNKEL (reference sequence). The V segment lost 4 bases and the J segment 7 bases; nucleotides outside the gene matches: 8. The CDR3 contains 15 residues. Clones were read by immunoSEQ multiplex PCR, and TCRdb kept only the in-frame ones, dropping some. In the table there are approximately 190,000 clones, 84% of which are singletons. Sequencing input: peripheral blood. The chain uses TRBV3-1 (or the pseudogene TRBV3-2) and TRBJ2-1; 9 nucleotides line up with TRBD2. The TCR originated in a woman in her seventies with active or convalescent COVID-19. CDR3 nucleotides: TGTGCCAGCAGCCCCGTTGGACTAGCGTGGAATGAGCAGTTCTTC. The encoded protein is CASSPVGLAWNEQFF.